The present T cell receptor beta chain was sequenced within a study of T-cell memory formation after mild COVID-19 (dated by TCRdb to about 2021). A note on the overall study: TCR sequence clusters from the two donors were largely donor specific. In a couple of donors, T-cell clones that expanded and contracted after mild COVID-19 were tracked by sequencing TCRalpha and TCRbeta repertoires over time. Two young, previously healthy adult volunteers made up the cohort, one male and one female. General findings and caveats noted by the study authors: Clones contracting from day 15 to 85 had balanced CD4/CD8 phenotypes, while a second wave expanding from day 15 to 37 was biased towards CD4+. Some responding clones were detected in pre-infection memory, suggesting pre-existing cross-reactive memory T cells joined the SARS-CoV-2 response. The second-wave clones that peaked on day 37 were not confirmed to be SARS-CoV-2 specific. The study included only a couple of mild cases, and larger cohorts that include severe cases with pre-infection samples were judged to be necessary. Contracting CD4+ clones turned up mainly in the CM and EM memory subsets, whereas EMRA was where CD8+ clones were enriched.

PBMCs were isolated by Ficoll-Paque density gradient centrifugation. As encoded in the germline V gene (reference sequence), CDR1 is DFQATT while CDR2 is SNEGSKA. Counted from cysteine to phenylalanine, this CDR3 has 15 amino acids. Only CDR3 DNA is held: 45 bases, read in frame from base 1. Trimming accounts for 4 bases at V and 5 bases at J, while the number of junction bases matched to no gene is 10. The instrument was an Illumina NovaSeq 6000. TCRalpha and TCRbeta cDNA libraries were built by 5'RACE with constant-segment primers, adding sample barcodes and unique molecular identifiers. Trizol reagent was used to extract RNA from every sample. Libraries were amplified in two PCR steps, with a second sample barcode and Illumina TruSeq adapters added in the second step. The libraries were sequenced on an Illumina NovaSeq using 2 x 150 bp paired-end reads. On the study's bioinformatics: The reads were demultiplexed and collapsed into UMI-guided consensus sequences using migec v1.2.7. With mixcr v2.1.11, UMI consensuses were aligned to TRA and TRB V and J templates and assembled into clonotypes. A clonotype was counted as expanded or contracted only if both edgeR and NoisET called the change significant, with noise models trained on biological replicates. For edgeR calls, a false discovery rate-adjusted p below 0.01 and a log2 fold-change threshold of 1 were applied. PCA with hierarchical clustering of max-normalized trajectories of the 1000 most abundant clonotypes was used as exploratory dynamics analysis. Separately sequenced CD4+ and CD8+ repertoires were used to assign the CD4 or CD8 phenotype of responding clones. TCRdb trimmed public reads at Q25 via fastp, called clones via MiXCR and kept in-frame beta chains. One record per CDR3 amino acid sequence lists the most common genes and DNA. The V and J calls were determined by TCRdb, not by the authors. This sample gives around 300,000 distinct CDR3 sequences in total; approximately 19% of them show up just once. The ten most abundant clones make up around 21% of the sample.

On this clonotype: No antigen is known for it. Base-call qualities are not available, and no considerably larger clone is one nucleotide away.

Recombination connected TRBV20-1 to TRBJ2-3, with 9 central nucleotides matching TRBD1. This clonotype originated in a man younger than 35 who had mild COVID-19 (a few samples of this study predate the infection). The sample titles of this study are shuffled in the database, so cell type and time point are left out; the donor was told from shared clones. Sequencing was done on a sample of PBMCs or a T cell subset sorted from them (not recorded which). The DNA sequence follows: TGCAGTGCTACCGGAGCGGGACAGGGCGGAGATACGCAGTATTTT. This is translated as CSATGAGQGGDTQYF.